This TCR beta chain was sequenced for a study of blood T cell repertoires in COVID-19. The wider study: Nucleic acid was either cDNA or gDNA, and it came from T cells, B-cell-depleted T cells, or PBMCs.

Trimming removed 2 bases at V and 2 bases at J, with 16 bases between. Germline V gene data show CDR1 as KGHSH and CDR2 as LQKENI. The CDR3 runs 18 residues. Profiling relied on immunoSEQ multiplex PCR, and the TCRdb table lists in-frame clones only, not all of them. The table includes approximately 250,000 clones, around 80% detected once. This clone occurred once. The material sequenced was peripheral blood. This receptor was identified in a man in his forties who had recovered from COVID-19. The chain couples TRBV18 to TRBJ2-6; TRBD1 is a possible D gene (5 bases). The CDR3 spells CASSPKQARSPGANVLTF. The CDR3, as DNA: TGTGCCAGCTCACCAAAACAGGCCAGGTCCCCTGGGGCCAACGTCCTGACTTTC.